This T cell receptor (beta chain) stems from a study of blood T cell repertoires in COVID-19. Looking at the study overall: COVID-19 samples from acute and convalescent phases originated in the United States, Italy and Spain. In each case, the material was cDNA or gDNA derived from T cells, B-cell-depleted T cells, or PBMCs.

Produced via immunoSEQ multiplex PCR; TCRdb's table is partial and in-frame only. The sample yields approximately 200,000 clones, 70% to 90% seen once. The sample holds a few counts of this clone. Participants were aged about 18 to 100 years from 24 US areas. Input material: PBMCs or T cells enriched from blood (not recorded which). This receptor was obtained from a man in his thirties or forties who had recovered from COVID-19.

CDR3: CASSLTGGAYEQYF. CDR3 sequence (DNA): TGTGCCAGCAGTCTAACGGGGGGAGCCTACGAGCAGTACTTC. The chain uses TRBV2 and TRBJ2-7; 7 bases map to TRBD2. The CDR3 spans 14 residues. Germline CDR1 reads SNHLY; CDR2 reads FYNNEI. After removal of 5 bases from V and 2 bases from J, the junction contained 6 bases not matched to a gene.